This T cell receptor beta chain was observed in a study of blood T cell repertoires in COVID-19. Background on the study: Samples representing acute and convalescent COVID-19 were sourced from the United States, Italy and Spain. PBMCs, B-cell-depleted T cells, or T cells were the source of the cDNA or gDNA that made up the material.

Sequencing used immunoSEQ multiplex PCR; TCRdb keeps in-frame clones, though not all of them. The sample records about 170,000 clones, over 65% being singletons. V was clipped by 5 bases and J by 9 bases, with 23 bases between them. This CDR3 comprises 16 residues. Germline lookup yields CDR1 SEHNR and CDR2 FQNEAQ (reference sequence). Participants were aged about 18 to 90 years from some 24 US areas. Sequencing was carried out using PBMCs or T cells enriched from blood (not recorded which). The TCR sequence derives from a woman aged 50 to 60 who had recovered from COVID-19. The genes are TRBV7-9 and TRBJ2-1; TRBD2 is a possible D gene (7 bases). CDR3 in DNA: TGTGCCAGCAGCCCCTCGGGGTGGGGGGGCTTACGTGAGCAGTTCTTC. Its translation: CASSPSGWGGLREQFF.